One and the same sample provided the 11 T cell receptor beta chains below, sequenced in a study of CD8 T cells in ankylosing spondylitis. Study conclusions and caveats: A motif of 7 to 9 highly homologous TCR beta variants was seen as apparently characteristic of ankylosing spondylitis blood.

Via MiXCR, TCRdb re-called the 5' RACE reads, giving one row per CDR3 protein. The sample comprises fewer than 500,000 distinct CDR3 sequences, about 24% of which are singletons, and about 0.92% rests with the top ten. Antigen specificity for these receptors is unknown. Material: blood, either unsorted or a sorted T cell fraction (not recorded which). The receptors shown here come from a male donor with ankylosing spondylitis.

The chain carries TRBV5-1 and TRBJ1-1, with D unclear. Germline V gene lookup returns CDR1 SGHRS and CDR2 YFSETQ. CDR3 length: 14 residues. V lost 6 bases to trimming and J lost 0 bases, with 12 bases between them. CDR3 region: CASTSGNMNTEAFF. CDR3 DNA: TGCGCCAGCACCTCAGGAAACATGAACACTGAAGCTTTCTTT.

A few counts support this clonotype. This chain connects TRBV6-1 to TRBJ2-2; D is possibly TRBD2 (5 bases). Between the trimmed V and J ends, which lost 11 bases and 0 bases, there was a span of 13 bases. The CDR3 is 14 residues long. CDR1 MNHNS and CDR2 SASEGT come from the germline V gene. CDR3 in amino acids: CASRGHTNTGELFF. The CDR3 region has the DNA TGTGCCTCCCGCGGGCACACGAACACCGGGGAGCTGTTTTTT.

This clonotype was observed many times. The chain carries TRBV2 and TRBJ2-1, with D possibly being TRBD1 (6 bases). The V gene's germline CDR1 is SNHLY and CDR2 FYNNEI. The CDR3 has 14 residues. The ends were cut back, 7 bases at V and 4 bases at J, with 14 bases in the middle. This CDR3 is CASNPTGPYNEQFF. CDR3 bases: TGTGCCAGCAACCCGACAGGACCTTACAATGAGCAGTTCTTC.

This sequence joins TRBV7-8 and TRBJ2-5, with D perhaps matching TRBD1 or TRBD2 (5 bases each). This CDR3 is built from 16 residues. Trimming cost V 0 bases and J 10 bases, with 21 bases left between them. From germline, CDR1 is SGHVS and CDR2 FQNEAQ. CDR3 nucleotides: TGTGCCAGCAGCTTAGCACAGGACTGGGCAGGAAAGGACCAGTACTTC. Translation gives CASSLAQDWAGKDQYF.

The table lists this clonotype with a few counts. This chain joins TRBV18 and TRBJ1-1; 7 bases align to TRBD1. V lost 0 bases and J lost 5; bases outside the gene matches: 9. CDR3 length: 16 residues. Germline values: CDR1 KGHSH, CDR2 LQKENI. The CDR3 sequence: CASSPPSGGRGTEAFF. The CDR3 nucleotides are TGTGCCAGCTCACCACCGTCAGGGGGTCGGGGGACTGAAGCTTTCTTT.

This clonotype was observed a handful of times. The J gene is TRBJ1-4, the V gene TRBV7-9, with D maybe TRBD1 (6 bases). The CDR3 extends over 16 amino acids. Trimming removed 2 bases from V and 7 bases from J, with 17 bases in between. Germline V gene sequence: CDR1 SEHNR, CDR2 FQNEAQ (reference sequence). CDR3 sequence: CASSLSRGRQGEKLFF. The CDR3 bases are TGTGCCAGCAGCTTATCCCGGGGGCGACAAGGTGAAAAACTGTTTTTT.

This clonotype has a count of ten or more. J is TRBJ1-4 and V is TRBV20-1; possibly TRBD1 for D (5 bases). Germline-derived CDR1 and CDR2 are DFQATT and SNEGSKA (reference sequence). Trimming pared 0 bases from V and 5 bases from J, leaving 10 bases between. The CDR3 is 14 amino acids. Here the CDR3 reads CSAREGQGNEKLFF. The CDR3 DNA reads TGCAGTGCTAGAGAGGGGCAGGGAAATGAAAAACTGTTTTTT.

As concerns this clonotype: One end of the junction fails to match germline, which may point to a read error. This sequence joins TRBV5-1 and TRBJ1-2; the D is unclear. Germline CDR1 SGHRS, CDR2 YFSETQ. The CDR3 contains 13 residues. In DNA, the CDR3 is TGCGCCAGCAGTTTGGAGGGTATCAATGGCTACACCTTC. As protein: CASSLEGINGYTF.

This clonotype was picked up one time. V usage is TRBV6-1 and J usage is TRBJ2-7; 9 bases map to TRBD1. Germline V lookup: CDR1 MNHNS, CDR2 SASEGT. The CDR3 totals 13 residues. V was pared by 10 bases and J by 3 bases, with 7 bases of the junction left unmatched. The CDR3 sequence is CATTGGFRYEQYV. The CDR3 region has the DNA TGTGCCACTACAGGGGGCTTCCGCTACGAGCAGTACGTC.

The V and J genes are TRBV20-1 and TRBJ2-3; no firm D call. Germline V gives CDR1 DFQATT, CDR2 SNEGSKA (reference sequence). V was shortened by 4 bases and J by 0 bases, with 14 bases between the two germline ends. The CDR3 sequence is 15 residues long. CDR3 loop: CSAIGPSTSTDTQYF. The CDR3 bases are TGCAGTGCTATTGGTCCCTCTACCAGCACAGATACGCAGTATTTT.

V gene TRBV20-1 combines with J gene TRBJ2-2; maybe TRBD2 (6 bases). This CDR3 has 13 residues. Per the germline V gene, CDR1 is DFQATT and CDR2 is SNEGSKA (reference sequence). CDR3 nucleotide sequence: TGCAGCCCTCAAACCGGGGGTTCCGGGGAGCTGTTTTTT. Residues: CSPQTGGSGELFF.